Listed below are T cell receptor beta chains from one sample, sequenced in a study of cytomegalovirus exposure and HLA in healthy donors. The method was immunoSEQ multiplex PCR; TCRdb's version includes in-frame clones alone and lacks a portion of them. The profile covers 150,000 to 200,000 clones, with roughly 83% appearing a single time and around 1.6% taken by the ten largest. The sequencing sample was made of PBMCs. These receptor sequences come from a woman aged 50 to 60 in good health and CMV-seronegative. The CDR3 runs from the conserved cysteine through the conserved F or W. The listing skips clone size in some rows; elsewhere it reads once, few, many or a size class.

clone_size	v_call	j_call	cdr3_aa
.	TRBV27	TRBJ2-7	CASSRGGQGTYEQYF
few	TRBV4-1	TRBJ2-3	CASSQVGRVGADTQYF
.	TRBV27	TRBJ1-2	CASRRSDREAYGYTF
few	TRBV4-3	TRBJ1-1	CASSQATTRGNTEAFF
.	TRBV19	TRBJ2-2	CASRKDPGGTGELFF
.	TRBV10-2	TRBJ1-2	CASSESYREYGYTF
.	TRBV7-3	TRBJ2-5	CASSLWGVGTQYF
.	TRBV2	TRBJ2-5	CASSQGETQYF
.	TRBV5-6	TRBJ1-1	CASSLLSEAFF
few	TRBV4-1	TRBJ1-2	CASSQEPGQGNYGYTF
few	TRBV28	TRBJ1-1	CASSSYRDRGNTEAFF
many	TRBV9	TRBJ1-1	CASSVDMNTEAFF
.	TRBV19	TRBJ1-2	CAIKRGNGYTF
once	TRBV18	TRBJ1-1	CASSRGQGMNTEAFF
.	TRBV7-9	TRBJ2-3	CASSPDSGRHTDTQYF
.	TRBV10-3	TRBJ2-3	CAIGMPGQDNPDTQYF
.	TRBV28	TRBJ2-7	CASRLPVVGQESYEQYF
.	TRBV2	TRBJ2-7	CASSEGAYEQYF
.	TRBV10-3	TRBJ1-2	CAISATGGEWGYTF
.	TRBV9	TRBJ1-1	CASSVLGAGNTEAFF
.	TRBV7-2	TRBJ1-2	CASSSFIRGDGYTF
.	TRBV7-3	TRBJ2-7	CASSPSAHRGRYEQYF
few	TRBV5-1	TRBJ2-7	CASSYHRDTSRYEQYF
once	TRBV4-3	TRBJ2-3	CASSQEVLAGGRTDTQYF
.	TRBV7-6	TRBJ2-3	CASSFPFSGGATDTQYF
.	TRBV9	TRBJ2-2	CASSADKITGELFF
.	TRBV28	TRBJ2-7	CASSFYALSSYEQYF
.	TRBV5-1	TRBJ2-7	CASSLEGARGLEQYF
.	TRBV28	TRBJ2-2	CASSSSRLAGLNYGELFF
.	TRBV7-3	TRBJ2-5	CASSKAGGGETQYF
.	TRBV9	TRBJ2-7	CASSVGGTGLPYEQYF
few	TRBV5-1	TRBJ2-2	CASSSTSAGELFF
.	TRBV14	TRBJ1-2	CASSLKAGGGYTF
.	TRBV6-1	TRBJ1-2	CASSEALQSYGYTF
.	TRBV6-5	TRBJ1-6	CASSYNSNSPLHF
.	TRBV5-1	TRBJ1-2	CASSLPEGAEGYTF
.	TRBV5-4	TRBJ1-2	CASSLMDTSYGYTF
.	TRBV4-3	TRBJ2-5	CASSPGLHETQYF
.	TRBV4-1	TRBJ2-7	CASSQDRTGVSYEQYF
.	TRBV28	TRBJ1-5	CASSSWGRFSRGFNQPQHF
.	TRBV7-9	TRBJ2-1	CSSSLDLSWGGGSDNEQFF
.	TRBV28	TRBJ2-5	CASSPRRETQYF
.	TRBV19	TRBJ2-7	CATKPGQGFGEQYF
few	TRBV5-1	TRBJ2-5	CASSLVQRGEETQYF
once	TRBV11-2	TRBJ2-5	CASSGGPARGSQETQYF
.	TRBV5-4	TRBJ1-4	CASSQPGTGEKLFF
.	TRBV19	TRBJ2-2	CASRIGRIGELFF
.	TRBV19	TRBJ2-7	CASSFGGVTYEQYF
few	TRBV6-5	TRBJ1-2	CASSYSIPGQGHGYTF
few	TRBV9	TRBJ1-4	CASSFTGQINEKLFF
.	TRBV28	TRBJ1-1	CASSSVSTEAFF
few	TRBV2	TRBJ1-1	CATPAGESTEAFF
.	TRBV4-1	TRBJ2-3	CASSPGQGTSTDTQYF